Included here is one T cell receptor (beta chain) sequence, with context. Its antigen is still unknown. The record has no base qualities; no much larger clone is one base away. This record belongs to a study of cytomegalovirus exposure and HLA in healthy donors (TCRdb year 2017). At the level of the whole study: In an earlier analysis of approximately 640 of the donors, under 300 Gb of sequence data and 117 million unique TCR beta sequences from 180 million or so T cells were reported. An early release that covered more than 550 HLA-typed donors contained approximately 290 gigabases of sequencing data and 65 million to 100 million unique TCR sequences. Of the roughly 410 genotyped donors, less than 85% were placed in the genetic ancestry cluster associated with self-reported Caucasian donors. The study aimed to test whether cataloging public T cell receptors could reveal signatures of past pathogen exposure. The study used immunosequencing to profile the T cell repertoires of hundreds of subjects and linked those repertoires to cytomegalovirus serostatus. In addition to the first cohort of roughly 700 subjects, a separate validation cohort of approximately 130 different subjects was used. High-throughput TCR immunosequencing, statistical association of individual TCRs with disease status, and machine learning were combined to predict cytomegalovirus infection status. In a later analysis, previously published TCR beta repertoires from about 670 donors were re-analyzed and high-resolution HLA genotyping was added so that TCR occurrence patterns could be studied. The later analysis used no new phenotypic data to find candidate immune exposures, relying instead on TCR beta sequences and their occurrence across donors. In an earlier analysis of roughly 600 of the donors, high-throughput TCR beta sequencing was used to judge whether each TCR beta V gene segment behaved as functional or pseudogenic. Donor age, sex, ethnicity and CMV serostatus were compiled alongside the repertoire data. In a later genetic analysis, genome-wide SNP genotypes for about three fifths of the roughly 670 donors were used, and that subset was treated as a discovery cohort. Every repertoire in the discovery cohort had been generated on one and the same sequencing platform. Both class I and class II loci were covered by HLA typing, at four-digit resolution. The number of donors typed differed by locus, with about 620-630 for A, B, C, DRB1 and DQB1, 522 for DQA1, under 610 for DPA1, and approximately 470 for DPB1. Four to six DR-DQ haplotypes were handled as single units for association and clustering, since linkage in the cohort was strong. On average, around 240,000 unique TCR beta nucleotide sequences were sequenced per donor among some 430 genotyped donors of the cohort, with around 19% of those sequences being non-productive.

The cohort comprised more than 550 healthy bone marrow donors. At the time of sampling, every cohort member was nominally healthy, though immune exposures that went unrecorded were likely present. The donor tested CMV seropositive, placing the donor among the 289 seropositive members of the cohort. A peripheral blood sample was provided by each donor, and peripheral blood mononuclear cells were used for TCR beta sequencing. Genomic DNA extraction from the blood cell samples was performed with the Qiagen DNeasy Blood Extraction Kit. Library preparation was by the immunoSEQ multiplex PCR assay. For the multiplex PCR, a mixture combining 60 forward primers for TCR Vbeta segments and 13 reverse primers for TCR Jbeta segments was used. The CDR3 region of rearranged TCR beta genes was amplified from genomic DNA with a multiplex PCR assay. The Illumina HiSeq System was used to sequence the amplified TCR beta libraries as 87-base-pair reads. In the authors' own workflow: A later analysis tallied tens of millions of unique TCR beta chains across the 666 repertoires, and around 10 million of those chains were shared by two or more donors. Raw reads were error-corrected and collapsed into unique sequences with a nearest-neighbor algorithm that merged closely related sequences to remove PCR and sequencing errors. CDR3 sequences were aligned to IMGT reference sequences to assign V, D and J gene segments. For a sequence to be retained, at least a six-nucleotide match to both a V gene segment and a J gene segment was required. A rearrangement counted as productive if the CDR3 had no stop codons and remained in frame with V and J, and every other rearrangement counted as non-productive. Following IMGT convention, CDR3 was defined as the stretch from the second conserved V-encoded cysteine up to the conserved J-encoded phenylalanine. Sequences without an unambiguous match to a single V gene segment were excluded from the earlier analysis of over 500 of the donors. In an earlier analysis of 587 of the donors, V segments were called functional above 56.7% productive rearrangements and were called segregating when the between-donor standard deviation exceeded 5%. A statistical classification framework was built to diagnose cytomegalovirus status from the catalog of TCR beta chain sequences. In a later analysis, V and J genes were assigned by comparing TCR nucleotide sequences against IMGT/GENE-DB human TR gene sequences. In a later analysis, CDR3 sequences and most-parsimonious VDJ recombination scenarios were assigned using the TCRdist pipeline. In a later analysis, each TCR beta chain was defined by its CDR3 amino acid sequence together with its V-gene family, and reads lacking a unique V-gene family were excluded. In a later analysis, some 600 highly shared, low-generation-probability nucleotide sequences were removed to address suspected cross-contamination and a sequencing artifact. In a later analysis, a clonal expansion index was calculated for each public chain from normalized within-repertoire ranks of inferred template counts. Generation probabilities in a later analysis came from a VDJ recombination model fitted to out-of-frame rearrangements, and those results were checked against IGoR. A later analysis scored TCR-TCR, TCR-HLA and TCR-CMV co-occurrence with hypergeometric tests, applying a repertoire-size bias correction to TCR pairs. False discovery rates were estimated in a later analysis by permuting HLA or CMV assignments 20 times. In a later analysis, co-occurring TCRs were grouped using DBSCAN, with TCRdist sequence similarity added in when clustering inside HLA-allele-positive subsets. For co-occurrence clustering, repertoires with fewer than 30,000 or more than 120,000 public chains were excluded, along with five repertoires with anomalous nucleotide sharing. The table comes from immuneACCESS by way of TCRdb, which keeps in-frame sequences with V and J called. Part of the clones is missing from these tables; in studies checked, under half for an unresolved V gene and the rest for unknown reasons. The D gene and trimming were derived from the DNA, and the V and J assignments and clone size from that table. This sample is represented by roughly 250,000 clones; just under 85% of them were singletons. Together, the top ten hold more than 1.5% of the sample.

On the study overall, not on this receptor specifically: A later analysis found that TCR association rates varied across HLA loci, with DRB1 alleles showing the most associated TCRs and HLA-C alleles the fewest. Around 16 rarely observed V segments, including chromosome 9 orphons, were excluded from the earlier analysis of some 590 of the donors because counts were too low. Most TCR sequences were observed very rarely across donors, whereas some public TCRs were present in many individuals. A further reported finding was that TCR beta sequences accurately predicted the HLA-A and HLA-B alleles for most subjects in the first cohort. Roughly uniform sequencing depth across donors was assumed in presence/absence analyses, although this assumption may not hold. In a later analysis, HLA-associated TCR beta chains were found to be more clonally expanded and to have lower generation probabilities than equally common non-associated chains. Cytomegalovirus status was reported to be diagnosed by the classifier with high specificity and sensitivity in both the original and validation cohorts. An association between a missense DCLRE1C variant and V-gene and J-gene trimming of TCR beta chains was found in a later genetic analysis and replicated in an independent cohort. When HLA alleles, especially DR and DQ, strongly co-occurred, TCR associations were difficult to assign to individual alleles. A later analysis found that most CMV-associated TCR beta chains appeared HLA-restricted, with HLA associations seemingly driven largely by CMV exposure. The cohort was sequenced for TCR beta chains only, and without alpha or paired-chain data the features that could be detected were limited. A group of highly shared sequence variants was considered likely to be a technical artifact of the sequencing pipeline. A later analysis associated about 17,000 TCR beta sequences with specific HLA alleles at a false discovery rate of 0.05. Because HLA typing was missing for some donors at each locus, association tests included only the typed subset. Linkage disequilibrium might explain the correlated functional status among segregating V segments, but an unknown experimental factor could not be excluded. A later analysis reported that several top co-occurrence clusters appeared linked to parvovirus B19, influenza, CMV and Epstein-Barr virus. A later genetic analysis reported fewer N-insertions in productive TCRs among donors in an Asian-associated ancestry cluster than the roughly 670-donor mean. In an earlier analysis of 587 of the donors, most TCR beta V segments appeared in productive rearrangements about 90% or about 30% of the time, broadly matching IMGT annotations. In vitro tests confirmed that a few of the cytomegalovirus-associated TCR beta chains recognize cytomegalovirus antigens. For the cohort, immune exposure information was limited to CMV serostatus. The study gave a list of some 150 TCR beta chains associated with cytomegalovirus. The authors suggested that the approach could potentially be generalized to other disease states and immunological phenotypes.

This TCR was recovered from a woman aged 40-49 years in good health and CMV-seropositive. The specimen sequenced was PBMCs.

The DNA reads as follows: TGTGCCAGCAGCCGTCAGACAGGCTATAATTCACCCCTCCACTTT. This codes for CASSRQTGYNSPLHF. The sequence joins TRBV6-5 to TRBJ1-6; possibly the D gene is TRBD1, per 6 matching bases. Trimming costs V 6 bases and J 3 bases, and their ends lie 12 bases apart. According to the germline V gene, CDR1 reads MNHEY and CDR2 reads SVGAGI. The cysteine opens and the phenylalanine closes a CDR3 of 15 amino acids. Only the CDR3 portion is preserved as DNA: 45 bases, with reading frame beginning at the first base.